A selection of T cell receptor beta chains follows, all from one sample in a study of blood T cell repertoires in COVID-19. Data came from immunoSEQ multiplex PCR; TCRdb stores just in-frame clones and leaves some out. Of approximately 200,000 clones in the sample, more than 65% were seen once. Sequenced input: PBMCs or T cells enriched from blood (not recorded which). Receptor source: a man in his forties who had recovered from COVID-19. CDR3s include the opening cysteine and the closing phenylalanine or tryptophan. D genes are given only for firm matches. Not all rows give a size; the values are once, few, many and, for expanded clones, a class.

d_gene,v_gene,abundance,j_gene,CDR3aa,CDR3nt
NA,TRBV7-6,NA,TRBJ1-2,CASSLGPGSGGYTF,TGTGCCAGCAGCTTAGGGCCAGGTTCGGGGGGCTACACCTTC
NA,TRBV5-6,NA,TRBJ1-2,CASRTAGTPANYGYTF,TGTGCCAGCAGAACTGCCGGGACACCAGCTAACTATGGCTACACCTTC
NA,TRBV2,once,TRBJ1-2,CASRYSGGYTF,TGTGCCAGCAGGTACAGCGGGGGCTACACCTTC
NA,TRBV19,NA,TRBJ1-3,CASSIFSPPGGRPGNTIYF,TGTGCCAGTAGTATTTTTTCCCCACCCGGAGGGAGACCTGGAAACACCATATATTTT
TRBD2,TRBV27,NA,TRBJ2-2,CASSLLGGTGELFF,TGTGCCAGCAGTTTATTGGGGGGGACCGGGGAGCTGTTTTTT
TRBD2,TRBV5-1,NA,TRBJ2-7,CASSWAQTGTSGEQYF,TGCGCCAGCAGCTGGGCGCAAACCGGGACTAGCGGCGAGCAGTACTTC
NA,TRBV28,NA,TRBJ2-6,CASLESSGANVLTF,TGTGCCAGCCTAGAGAGCTCTGGGGCCAACGTCCTGACTTTC
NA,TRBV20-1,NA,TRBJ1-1,CSASLGVMNTEAFF,TGCAGTGCTAGTTTAGGGGTTATGAACACTGAAGCTTTCTTT
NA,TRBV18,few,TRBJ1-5,CASSLTGGMGNQPQHF,TGTGCCAGCTCACTCACGGGGGGTATGGGCAATCAGCCCCAGCATTTT
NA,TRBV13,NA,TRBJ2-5,CASSQVQKETQYF,TGTGCCAGCAGCCAAGTACAGAAAGAGACCCAGTACTTC
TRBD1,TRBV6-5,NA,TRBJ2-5,CASSSPTGDPQETQYF,TGTGCCAGCAGTTCGCCGACAGGGGATCCTCAAGAGACCCAGTACTTC
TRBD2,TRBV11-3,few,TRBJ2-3,CASSLGGLGSDTQYF,TGTGCCAGCAGCTTAGGGGGACTAGGGTCAGATACGCAGTATTTT
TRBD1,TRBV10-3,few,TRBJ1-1,CATGGRGQGVPEAFF,TGTGCCACCGGGGGCAGGGGACAGGGAGTACCTGAAGCTTTCTTT
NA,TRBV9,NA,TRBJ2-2,CASSLYRDSNTGELFF,TGTGCCAGCAGCCTTTACCGGGACTCCAACACCGGGGAGCTGTTTTTT
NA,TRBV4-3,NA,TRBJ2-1,CASSQDFRQGGSANEQFF,TGCGCCAGCAGCCAAGATTTTCGTCAGGGGGGCTCCGCGAATGAGCAGTTCTTC
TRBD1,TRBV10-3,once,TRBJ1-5,CAIRETGSTMEPQHF,TGTGCCATCAGAGAGACAGGGTCCACAATGGAGCCCCAGCATTTT
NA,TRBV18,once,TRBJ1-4,CASSPNSPGMDNEKLFF,TGTGCCAGCTCACCAAACTCCCCAGGGATGGATAATGAAAAACTGTTTTTT
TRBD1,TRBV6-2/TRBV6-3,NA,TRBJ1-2,CASSSQGAYGYTF,TGTGCCAGCAGTTCTCAGGGGGCCTATGGCTACACCTTC
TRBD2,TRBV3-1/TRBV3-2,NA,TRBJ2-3,CASSQDLLATTDTQYF,TGTGCCAGCAGCCAGGATTTACTAGCGACCACAGATACGCAGTATTTT
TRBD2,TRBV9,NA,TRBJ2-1,CASSVGLAGGREQFF,TGTGCCAGCAGCGTAGGCCTAGCGGGGGGACGGGAGCAGTTCTTC
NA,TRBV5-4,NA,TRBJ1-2,CASSWDLDGYTF,TGTGCCAGCAGCTGGGACTTGGATGGCTACACCTTC
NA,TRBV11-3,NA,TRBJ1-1,CASSLLRDTEAFF,TGTGCCAGCAGCTTATTGCGGGACACTGAAGCTTTCTTT
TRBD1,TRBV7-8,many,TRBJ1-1,CASSPSDREAFF,TGTGCCAGCAGCCCTTCGGACAGGGAAGCTTTCTTT
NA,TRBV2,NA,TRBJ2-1,CASATQVGRTMKQFF,TGTGCCTCAGCTACCCAGGTCGGACGGACAATGAAGCAGTTCTTC
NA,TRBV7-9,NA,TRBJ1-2,CASSMTTGIGYTF,TGTGCCAGCAGCATGACGACGGGTATAGGCTACACCTTC
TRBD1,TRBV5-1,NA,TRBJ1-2,CASSLEPQGLHYTF,TGCGCCAGCAGCTTGGAACCACAGGGGCTTCACTACACCTTC
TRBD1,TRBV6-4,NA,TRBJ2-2,CASSDLWAGGTGELFF,TGTGCCAGCAGTGACCTTTGGGCAGGGGGCACCGGGGAGCTGTTTTTT
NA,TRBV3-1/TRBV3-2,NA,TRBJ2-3,CASSQGPPGLHQDTQYF,TGTGCCAGCAGCCAAGGACCCCCCGGACTGCACCAGGATACGCAGTATTTT
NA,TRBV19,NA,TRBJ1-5,CASSSSRGTQPQHF,TGTGCCAGTAGTAGTTCCAGGGGCACTCAGCCCCAGCATTTT
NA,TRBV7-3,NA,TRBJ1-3,CASSLSGRAGNTIYF,TGTGCCAGCAGCTTATCGGGCAGGGCTGGAAACACCATATATTTT
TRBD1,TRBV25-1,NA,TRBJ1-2,CASSGMLTGTDGYTF,TGTGCCAGCAGTGGGATGTTGACAGGGACTGATGGCTACACCTTC
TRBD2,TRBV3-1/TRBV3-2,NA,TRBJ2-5,CASRTSLAGGSPRETQYF,TGTGCCAGCAGGACATCCCTAGCGGGGGGCTCCCCCAGGGAGACCCAGTACTTC